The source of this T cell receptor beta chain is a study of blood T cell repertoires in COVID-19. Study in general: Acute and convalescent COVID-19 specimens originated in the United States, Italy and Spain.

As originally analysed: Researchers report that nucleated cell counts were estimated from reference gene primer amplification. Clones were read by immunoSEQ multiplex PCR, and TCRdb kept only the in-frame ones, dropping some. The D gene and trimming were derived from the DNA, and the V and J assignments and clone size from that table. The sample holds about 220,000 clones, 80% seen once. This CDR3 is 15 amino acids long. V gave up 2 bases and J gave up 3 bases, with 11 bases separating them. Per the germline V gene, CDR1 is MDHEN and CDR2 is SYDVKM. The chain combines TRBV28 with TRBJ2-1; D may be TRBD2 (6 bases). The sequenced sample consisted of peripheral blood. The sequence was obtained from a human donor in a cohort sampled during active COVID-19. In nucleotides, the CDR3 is TGTGCCAGCAGTTTACGGACTACCAACTACAATGAGCAGTTCTTC. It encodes CASSLRTTNYNEQFF.